This T cell receptor (beta chain) comes out of a study of blood T cell repertoires in COVID-19. On the study more broadly: Material from acute and convalescent COVID-19 was sourced from the United States, Italy and Spain. T cells, B-cell-depleted T cells, or PBMCs provided the cDNA or gDNA that served as material.

Some clones are missing from TCRdb's copy, which holds only in-frame ones; the method was immunoSEQ multiplex PCR. The sample lists tens of thousands of clones; approximately 80% were seen once. This CDR3 has 15 residues. V lost 6 bases to trimming and J lost 6 bases; unmatched junction nucleotides: 13. CDR1 and CDR2 from the germline V gene are MNHEY and SVGAGI. This TCR derives from a woman aged 80 or over with active or convalescent COVID-19. This chain uses TRBV6-5 with TRBJ2-7; the match to TRBD2 covers 8 bases. The sample consisted of peripheral blood. The CDR3 loop is CASRPPGLGRGEQYF. CDR3 sequence (DNA): TGTGCCAGCAGACCTCCGGGACTAGGGCGCGGCGAGCAGTACTTC.